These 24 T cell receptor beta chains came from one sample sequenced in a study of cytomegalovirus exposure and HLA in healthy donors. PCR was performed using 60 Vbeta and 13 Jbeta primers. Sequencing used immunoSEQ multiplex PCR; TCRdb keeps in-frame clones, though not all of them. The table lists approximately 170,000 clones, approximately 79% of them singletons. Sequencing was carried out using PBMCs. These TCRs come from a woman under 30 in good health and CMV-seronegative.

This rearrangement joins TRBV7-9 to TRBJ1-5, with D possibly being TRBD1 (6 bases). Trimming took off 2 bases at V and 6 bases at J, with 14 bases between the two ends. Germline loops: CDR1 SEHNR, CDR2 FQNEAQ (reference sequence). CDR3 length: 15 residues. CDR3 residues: CASSLSGQLSQPQHF. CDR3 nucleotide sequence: TGTGCCAGCAGCTTATCCGGACAGCTAAGTCAGCCCCAGCATTTT.

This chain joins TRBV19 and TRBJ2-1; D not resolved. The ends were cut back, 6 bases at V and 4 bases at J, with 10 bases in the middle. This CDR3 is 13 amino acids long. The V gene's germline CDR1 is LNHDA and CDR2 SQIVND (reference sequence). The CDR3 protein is CASRLTGYNEQFF. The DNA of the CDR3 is TGTGCCAGTAGGTTGACTGGATACAATGAGCAGTTCTTC.

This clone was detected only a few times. The CDR3 coding sequence is TGCGCCAGCAGCCAAATGACAGGGGGCTCAGGTACGCAGTATTTT. It translates to CASSQMTGGSGTQYF. The chain employs TRBV4-3 and TRBJ2-3; 10 bases line up with TRBD1. Germline V CDR1 and CDR2: LGHNA, YSLEER. The CDR3 has 15 residues. The V segment lost 2 bases and the J segment 8 bases; nucleotides outside the gene matches: 7.

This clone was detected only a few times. CDR3 nucleotides: TGTGCCAGCAGCTTGGCAGGGACTCACGAGCAGTACTTC. This codes for CASSLAGTHEQYF. The rearrangement uses TRBV5-6 and TRBJ2-7; a possible D gene is TRBD2 (6 bases). Looked up from germline, CDR1 is SGHDT and CDR2 is YYEEEE. CDR3 length: 13 residues. Trimming removed 0 bases at V and 5 bases at J, with 9 bases between. The full variable domain, with the rest looked up from reference TRBV5-6 and TRBJ2-7, is DAGVTQSPTHLIKTRGQQVTLRCSPKSGHDTVSWYQQALGQGPQFIFQYYEEEERQRGNFPDRFSGHQFPNYSSELNVNALLLGDSALYLCASSLAGTHEQYFGPGTRLTVT.

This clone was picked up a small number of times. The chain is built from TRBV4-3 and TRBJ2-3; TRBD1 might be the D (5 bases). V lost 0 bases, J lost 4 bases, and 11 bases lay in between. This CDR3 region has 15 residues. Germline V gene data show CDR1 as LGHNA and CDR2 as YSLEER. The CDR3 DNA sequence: TGCGCCAGCAGCCAAGATGCTGCAGGGTCAGATACGCAGTATTTT. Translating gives CASSQDAAGSDTQYF.

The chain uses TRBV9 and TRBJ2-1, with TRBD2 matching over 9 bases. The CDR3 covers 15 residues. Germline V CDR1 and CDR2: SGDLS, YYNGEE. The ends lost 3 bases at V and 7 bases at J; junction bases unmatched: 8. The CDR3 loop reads CASSERAGGGNEQFF. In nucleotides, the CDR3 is TGTGCCAGCAGCGAGAGAGCGGGGGGCGGAAATGAGCAGTTCTTC.

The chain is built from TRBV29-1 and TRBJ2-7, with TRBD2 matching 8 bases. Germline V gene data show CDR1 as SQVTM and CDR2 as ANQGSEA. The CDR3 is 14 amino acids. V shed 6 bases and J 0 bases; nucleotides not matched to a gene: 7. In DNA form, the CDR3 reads TGCAGCGTCGGTCCGCGGGAGGCCTCCTACGAGCAGTACTTC. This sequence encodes CSVGPREASYEQYF.

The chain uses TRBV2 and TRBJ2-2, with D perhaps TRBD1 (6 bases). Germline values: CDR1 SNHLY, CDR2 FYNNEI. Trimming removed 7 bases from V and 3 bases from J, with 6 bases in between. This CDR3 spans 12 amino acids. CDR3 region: CASTGDTGELFF. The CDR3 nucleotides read TGTGCCAGCACAGGGGACACCGGGGAGCTGTTTTTT.

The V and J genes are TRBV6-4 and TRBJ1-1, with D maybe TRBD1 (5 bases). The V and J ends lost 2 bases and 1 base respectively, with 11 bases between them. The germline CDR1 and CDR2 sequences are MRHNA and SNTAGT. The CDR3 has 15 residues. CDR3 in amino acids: CASSDGQGPNTEAFF. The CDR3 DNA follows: TGTGCCAGCAGTGACGGTCAGGGTCCGAACACTGAAGCTTTCTTT.

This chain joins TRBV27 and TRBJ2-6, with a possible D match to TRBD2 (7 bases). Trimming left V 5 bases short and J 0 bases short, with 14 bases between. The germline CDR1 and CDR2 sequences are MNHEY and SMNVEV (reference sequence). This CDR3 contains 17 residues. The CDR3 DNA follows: TGTGCCAGCAGTCTTGGGGGGGCATTCTCTGGGGCCAACGTCCTGACTTTC. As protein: CASSLGGAFSGANVLTF. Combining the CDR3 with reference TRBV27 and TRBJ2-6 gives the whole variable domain EAQVTQNPRYLITVTGKKLTVTCSQNMNHEYMSWYRQDPGLGLRQIYYSMNVEVTDKGDVPEGYKVSRKEKRNFPLILESPSPNQTSLYFCASSLGGAFSGANVLTFGAGSRLTVL.

CDR3 in DNA: TGCGCCAGCAGTCAATCTGAGGCGGAGGGTTGCAATCAGCCCCAGCATTTT. Protein sequence: CASSQSEAEGCNQPQHF. The chain carries TRBV23-1 and TRBJ1-5; D remains ambiguous. TRBV23-1 is assigned to the ORF class and has an uncertain function. V was clipped by 0 bases and J by 2 bases, with 14 bases between them. There are 17 residues in the CDR3.

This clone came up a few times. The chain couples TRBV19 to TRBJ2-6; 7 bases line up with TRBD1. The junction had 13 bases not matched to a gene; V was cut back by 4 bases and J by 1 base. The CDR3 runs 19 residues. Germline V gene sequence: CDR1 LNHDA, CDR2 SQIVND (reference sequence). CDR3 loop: CASSTTERTGKSGANVLTF. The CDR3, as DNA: TGTGCCAGTAGTACAACCGAGAGGACAGGCAAATCTGGGGCCAACGTCCTGACTTTC.

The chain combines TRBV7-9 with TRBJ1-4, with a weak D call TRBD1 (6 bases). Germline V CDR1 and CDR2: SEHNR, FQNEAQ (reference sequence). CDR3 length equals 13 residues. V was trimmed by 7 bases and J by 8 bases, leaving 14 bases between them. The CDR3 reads CASTARQEEKLFF. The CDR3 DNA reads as TGTGCCAGCACCGCCCGACAGGAGGAAAAACTGTTTTTT.

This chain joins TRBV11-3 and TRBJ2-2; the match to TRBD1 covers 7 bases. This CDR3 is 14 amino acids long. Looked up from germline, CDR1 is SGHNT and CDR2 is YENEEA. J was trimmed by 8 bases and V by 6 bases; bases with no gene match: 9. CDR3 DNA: TGTGCCAGCAGTTCTCGACAGGGCCCTGGGGAGCTGTTTTTT. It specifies CASSSRQGPGELFF.

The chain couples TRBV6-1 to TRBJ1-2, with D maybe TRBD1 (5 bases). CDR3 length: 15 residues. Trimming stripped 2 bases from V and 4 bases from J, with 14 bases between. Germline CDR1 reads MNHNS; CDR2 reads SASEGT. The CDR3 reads CASSEFIGEGYGYTF. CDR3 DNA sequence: TGTGCCAGCAGTGAATTTATAGGGGAGGGCTATGGCTACACCTTC.

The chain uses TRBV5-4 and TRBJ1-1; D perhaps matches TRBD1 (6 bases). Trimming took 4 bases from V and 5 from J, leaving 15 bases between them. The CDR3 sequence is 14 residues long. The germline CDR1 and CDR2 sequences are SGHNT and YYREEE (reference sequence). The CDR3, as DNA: TGTGCCAGCAGCGCGTACAGGGAGGGGACTGAAGCTTTCTTT. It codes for CASSAYREGTEAFF.

The CDR3 DNA reads as TGTGCCAGCAGCCAAGGTGTTAGCGGGAGCTCCGTCTCCTACAATGAGCAGTTCTTC. Translated, it gives CASSQGVSGSSVSYNEQFF. The rearrangement uses TRBV14 and TRBJ2-1; 9 nucleotides match TRBD2. CDR3 length equals 19 residues. Per the germline V gene, CDR1 is SGHDN and CDR2 is FVKESK. V gave up 1 base and J gave up 0 bases; unmatched junction bases: 10.

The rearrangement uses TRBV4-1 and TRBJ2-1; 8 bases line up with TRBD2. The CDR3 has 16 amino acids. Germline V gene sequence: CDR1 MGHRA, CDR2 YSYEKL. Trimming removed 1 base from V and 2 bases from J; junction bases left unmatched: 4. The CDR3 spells CASSQGTSGAYNEQFF. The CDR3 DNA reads TGCGCCAGCAGCCAAGGAACTAGCGGAGCCTACAATGAGCAGTTCTTC.

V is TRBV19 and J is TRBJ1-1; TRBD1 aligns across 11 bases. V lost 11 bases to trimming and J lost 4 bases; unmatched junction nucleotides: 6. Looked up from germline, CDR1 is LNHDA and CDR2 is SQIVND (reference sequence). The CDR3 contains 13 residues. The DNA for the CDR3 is TGTGCCGCAAAGGACAGGGGGCTCACTGAAGCTTTCTTT. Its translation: CAAKDRGLTEAFF.

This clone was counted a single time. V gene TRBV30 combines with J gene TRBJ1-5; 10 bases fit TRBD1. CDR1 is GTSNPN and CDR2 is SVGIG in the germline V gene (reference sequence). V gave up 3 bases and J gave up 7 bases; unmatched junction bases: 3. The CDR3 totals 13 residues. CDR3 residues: CAWSGQGVQPQHF. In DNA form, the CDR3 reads TGTGCCTGGAGCGGACAGGGGGTCCAGCCCCAGCATTTT.

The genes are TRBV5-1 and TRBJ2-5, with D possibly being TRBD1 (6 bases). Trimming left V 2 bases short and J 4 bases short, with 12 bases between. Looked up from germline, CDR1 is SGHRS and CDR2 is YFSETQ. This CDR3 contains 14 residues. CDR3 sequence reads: CASSFTGIGETQYF. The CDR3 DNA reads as TGCGCCAGCAGCTTTACAGGGATTGGAGAGACCCAGTACTTC.

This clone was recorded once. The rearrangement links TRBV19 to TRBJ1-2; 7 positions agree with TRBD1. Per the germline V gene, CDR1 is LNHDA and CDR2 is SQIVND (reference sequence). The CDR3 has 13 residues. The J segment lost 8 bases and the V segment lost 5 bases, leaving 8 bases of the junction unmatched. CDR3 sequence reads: CASSFTGVNGYTF. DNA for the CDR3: TGTGCCAGTAGTTTTACAGGGGTAAACGGCTACACCTTC.

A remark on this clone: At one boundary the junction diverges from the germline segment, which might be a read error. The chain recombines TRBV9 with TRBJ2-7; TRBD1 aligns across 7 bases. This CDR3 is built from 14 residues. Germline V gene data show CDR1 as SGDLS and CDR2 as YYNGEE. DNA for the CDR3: TGTGCCAGCAGCCCCCGACAGGGCAACTACGCGCAGTACTTC. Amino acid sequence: CASSPRQGNYAQYF.

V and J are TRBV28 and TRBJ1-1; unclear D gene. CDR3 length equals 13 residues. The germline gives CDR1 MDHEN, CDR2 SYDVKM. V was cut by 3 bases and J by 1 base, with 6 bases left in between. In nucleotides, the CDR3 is TGTGCCAGCAGTTTTGGGCAGAACACTGAAGCTTTCTTT. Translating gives CASSFGQNTEAFF.